A selection of T cell receptor beta chains follows, all from one sample in a study of radiotherapy plus CTLA-4 blockade in lung cancer. Generated by immunoSEQ multiplex PCR, the TCRdb table keeps only in-frame clones and is missing some. Among about 88,000 clones listed, less than 80% were seen once. The sequenced sample was peripheral blood, obtained from a patient treated with radiotherapy plus ipilimumab. These receptors all stem from a human donor with non-small cell lung cancer that progressed on radiotherapy plus ipilimumab. CDR3s include the opening cysteine and the closing phenylalanine or tryptophan. Fields, in order: clone size, V gene, D gene, J gene, CDR3 protein, CDR3 DNA. A D gene is named only where the DNA matches it firmly. Clone size appears in some rows only: once, few, many, or a class for an expanded clone.

>-|TRBV4-1|-|TRBJ1-1
CASSSRRGRHVGTEAFF
TGCGCCAGCAGCTCCCGGAGGGGTAGACATGTCGGCACTGAAGCTTTCTTT
>-|TRBV28|-|TRBJ2-7
CASSPRLRGANEQYF
TGTGCCAGCAGTCCCCGTTTGAGGGGGGCGAACGAGCAGTACTTC
>-|TRBV19|-|TRBJ2-7
CASSIGISYEQYF
TGTGCCAGTAGTATCGGTATCTCCTACGAGCAGTACTTC
>few|TRBV5-1|-|TRBJ1-1
CASSLLGAEAFF
TGCGCCAGCAGCTTGTTGGGGGCTGAAGCTTTCTTT
>-|TRBV6-5|-|TRBJ2-1
CASSSLFNEQFF
TGTGCCAGCAGCTCACTTTTCAATGAGCAGTTCTTC
>-|TRBV6-6|-|TRBJ1-5
CASSFSQEPQHF
TGTGCCAGCAGTTTCTCACAGGAGCCCCAGCATTTT
>-|TRBV6-5|-|TRBJ2-2
CASSDPGRTGELFF
TGTGCCAGCAGTGATCCAGGGAGGACCGGGGAGCTGTTTTTT
>-|TRBV6-4|-|TRBJ2-7
CASSDPLQPFITLKLSSYEQYF
TGTGCCAGCAGTGACCCCCTCCAACCGTTCATCACCCTTAAATTGAGCTCCTACGAGCAGTACTTC
>-|TRBV9|TRBD2|TRBJ2-1
CASSVVAGGPSGNEQFF
TGTGCCAGCAGCGTAGTGGCGGGGGGCCCTTCGGGCAATGAGCAGTTCTTC
>-|TRBV4-1|-|TRBJ1-2
CASSQESLNYGYTF
TGCGCCAGCAGCCAAGAGTCCCTTAACTATGGCTACACCTTC
>-|TRBV28|-|TRBJ1-5
CASSLSGQPQHF
TGTGCCAGCAGTTTATCTGGTCAGCCCCAGCATTTT
>-|TRBV11-2|TRBD1|TRBJ2-1
CASSTRTGNNEQFF
TGTGCCAGCAGCACCCGGACAGGCAACAATGAGCAGTTCTTC
>few|TRBV5-4|-|TRBJ2-6
CASALGGVSGANVLTF
TGTGCCAGCGCCCTAGGCGGAGTCTCTGGGGCCAACGTCCTGACTTTC
>-|TRBV5-1|-|TRBJ2-3
CASSLETDTQYF
TGCGCCAGCAGCCTTGAGACAGATACGCAGTATTTT
>-|TRBV11-2|TRBD2|TRBJ2-3
CASSPRLAGVGTDTQYF
TGTGCCAGCAGCCCGAGACTAGCGGGGGTGGGCACAGATACGCAGTATTTT
>-|TRBV2|-|TRBJ2-3
CASSSWQADTQYF
TGTGCCAGCAGTTCCTGGCAGGCAGATACGCAGTATTTT
>-|TRBV7-9|-|TRBJ2-1
CASSSHGGLSSYNEQFF
TGTGCCAGCAGCTCTCATGGCGGACTAAGCTCCTACAATGAGCAGTTCTTC
>-|TRBV27|-|TRBJ1-1
CASNRGRERTEAFF
TGTGCCAGCAACCGGGGGAGGGAGCGTACTGAAGCTTTCTTT
>-|TRBV4-2|-|TRBJ2-7
CASSEGASYEQYF
TGTGCCAGCAGCGAAGGGGCGTCCTACGAGCAGTACTTC
>-|TRBV7-9|-|TRBJ2-2
CASSFGPRGARKTGELFF
TGTGCCAGCAGCTTCGGCCCCCGGGGGGCGAGAAAAACCGGGGAGCTGTTTTTT
>-|TRBV6-4|-|TRBJ2-2
CASSEFPHTGELFF
TGTGCCAGCAGTGAGTTTCCCCACACCGGGGAGCTGTTTTTT
>-|TRBV30|-|TRBJ1-1
CAWDSNTEAFF
TGTGCCTGGGACAGTAACACTGAAGCTTTCTTT
>-|TRBV11-2|TRBD1|TRBJ2-3
CASSSRRGTDTQYF
TGTGCCAGCAGCTCCCGCAGGGGGACAGATACGCAGTATTTT
>-|TRBV4-1|-|TRBJ2-1
CASSQAAVRQLYNEQFF
TGCGCCAGCAGCCAAGCAGCGGTGCGACAGTTGTACAATGAGCAGTTCTTC
>-|TRBV7-6|TRBD2|TRBJ2-5
CASSLTLAGAETQYF
TGTGCCAGCAGCTTAACCTTAGCGGGAGCAGAGACCCAGTACTTC
>-|TRBV6-5|-|TRBJ2-1
CASSYAGAYNEQFF
TGTGCCAGCAGTTATGCAGGGGCCTACAATGAGCAGTTCTTC
>many|TRBV16|TRBD1|TRBJ1-6
CASNLYRGESPLHF
TGTGCCAGCAACCTATACAGGGGGGAGTCACCCCTCCACTTT
>many|TRBV28|TRBD1|TRBJ1-2
CASKGQGLYGYTF
TGTGCCAGCAAAGGACAGGGACTCTATGGCTACACCTTC
>-|TRBV2|-|TRBJ1-2
CASSEHGTNYGYTF
TGTGCCAGCAGTGAACATGGGACTAACTATGGCTACACCTTC
>-|TRBV4-1|TRBD2|TRBJ2-1
CASRPPGLAQYNEQFF
TGCGCCAGCAGACCCCCGGGACTAGCCCAGTACAATGAGCAGTTCTTC
>few|TRBV27|-|TRBJ2-2
CASSLSIGATGELFF
TGTGCCAGCAGTTTATCGATCGGAGCGACCGGGGAGCTGTTTTTT
>-|TRBV5-1|-|TRBJ1-1
CASSLGQTIEAFF
TGCGCCAGCAGCTTGGGGCAGACGATTGAAGCTTTCTTT
>-|TRBV5-1|TRBD1|TRBJ2-2
CASRQTGANTGELFF
TGCGCCAGCAGACAGACAGGGGCGAACACCGGGGAGCTGTTTTTT
>-|TRBV2|-|TRBJ2-2
CASSNMPGELFF
TGTGCCAGCAGTAATATGCCCGGGGAGCTGTTTTTT
>-|TRBV9|TRBD1|TRBJ2-7
CASSLGFDRGAYEQYF
TGTGCCAGCAGCCTTGGGTTCGACAGGGGGGCCTACGAGCAGTACTTC
>once|TRBV11-1|-|TRBJ2-2
CASSQQDYVDTGELFF
TGTGCCAGCAGCCAGCAGGACTACGTAGACACCGGGGAGCTGTTTTTT
>-|TRBV7-9|TRBD1|TRBJ1-1
CASSPTMGQGIMNTEAFF
TGTGCCAGCAGCCCCACTATGGGACAGGGAATAATGAACACTGAAGCTTTCTTT
>-|TRBV4-1|-|TRBJ1-3
CASSLTGIWGNTIYF
TGCGCCAGCAGCCTTACAGGGATTTGGGGAAACACCATATATTTT
>few|TRBV6-6|-|TRBJ1-3
CASSQRAIQGDTIYF
TGTGCCAGCAGTCAACGGGCCATACAGGGAGACACCATATATTTT
>-|TRBV11-3|-|TRBJ1-4
CASSCSAPATNEKLFF
TGTGCCAGCAGCTGTTCGGCACCCGCAACTAATGAAAAACTGTTTTTT